This T cell receptor (beta chain) appears in the sequencing data of a study of cytomegalovirus exposure and HLA in healthy donors. Regarding this clone: Its antigen is still unknown.

PCR employed 60 Vbeta and 13 Jbeta primers. Sequenced by immunoSEQ multiplex PCR; TCRdb stores in-frame clones only, minus some. The profile shows around 98,000 clones, roughly three quarters of them singletons. This CDR3 has 14 residues. V dropped 2 bases and J dropped 8; count of bases not matched to a gene: 7. In germline, CDR1 is MNHNS, CDR2 SASEGT. Study findings and constraints: When a later analysis was performed, an Asian-associated ancestry cluster reportedly had fewer N-insertions than the approximately 690-donor mean.

The sample taken for sequencing was PBMCs. The chain couples TRBV6-1 to TRBJ1-2; 8 nucleotides agree with TRBD1. This TCR came from a man aged 40-49 years in good health and CMV-seronegative. For the CDR3, the DNA is TGTGCCAGCAGTGAACGGACAGGGAAAGACGGCTACACCTTC. Translated: CASSERTGKDGYTF.